The 16 T cell receptor beta chains below all came from one sample that was sequenced in a study of CD8 T cells in Susac syndrome. The RNA, 0.5 to 1 ug, was put through reverse transcription using random hexamers. MiXCR, run by TCRdb on the immunoSEQ multiplex PCR reads, gives a single entry per CDR3 protein. This sample has approximately 120,000 distinct CDR3 sequences, with about 94% found just once. The specimen was CD4+ T cells from PBMCs. These receptors all stem from a human donor in good health.

The V and J genes are TRBV4-2 and TRBJ2-1; D unresolved. Between the trimmed V and J ends, which lost 3 bases and 0 bases, there was a span of 9 bases. CDR1 is LGHNA, CDR2 YNFKEQ, per germline. This CDR3 has 15 residues. CDR3 DNA sequence: TGTGCCAGCAGCCACGGATTGAGCTCCTACAATGAGCAGTTCTTC. It specifies CASSHGLSSYNEQFF.

This rearrangement joins TRBV3-1 to TRBJ2-3; the D is unclear. Trimming left V 3 bases short and J 0 bases short, with 10 bases between. Per the germline V gene, CDR1 is LGHDT and CDR2 is YNNKEL (reference sequence). CDR3 length: 15 amino acids. CDR3 amino acids: CASSQTHPSTDTQYF. CDR3 in DNA: TGTGCCAGCAGCCAGACCCATCCTAGCACAGATACGCAGTATTTT.

The gene calls are TRBV27 and TRBJ2-5; 10 nucleotides align to TRBD1. Germline V gives CDR1 MNHEY, CDR2 SMNVEV (reference sequence). This CDR3 is 16 amino acids long. V lost 2 bases to trimming and J lost 3 bases; unmatched junction nucleotides: 6. The CDR3 loop reads CASSLLGTGEEETQYF. In DNA form, the CDR3 reads TGTGCCAGCAGTTTACTCGGGACAGGGGAGGAAGAGACCCAGTACTTC.

J is TRBJ2-5 and V is TRBV2; possible D gene TRBD1, 5 bases. Per germline, CDR1 SNHLY and CDR2 FYNNEI. This CDR3 contains 13 residues. V was shortened by 6 bases and J by 6 bases, with 14 bases between the two germline ends. CDR3 residues: CASSGLGAKTQYF. The CDR3 nucleotides are TGTGCCAGCAGCGGTTTAGGGGCAAAGACCCAGTACTTC.

The chain employs TRBV5-1 and TRBJ2-2; D gene ambiguous. Germline V gene sequence: CDR1 SGHRS, CDR2 YFSETQ. The CDR3 runs 14 residues. The ends were cut back, 0 bases at V and 4 bases at J, with 7 bases in the middle. The CDR3, as DNA: TGCGCCAGCAGCTTGGATGGCCCCACCGGGGAGCTGTTTTTT. It encodes CASSLDGPTGELFF. Variable domain in full (rest from reference TRBV5-1 and TRBJ2-2): KAGVTQTPRYLIKTRGQQVTLSCSPISGHRSVSWYQQTPGQGLQFLFEYFSETQRNKGNFPGRFSGRQFSNSRSEMNVSTLELGDSALYLCASSLDGPTGELFFGEGSRLTVL.

This rearrangement joins TRBV2 to TRBJ2-7; TRBD1 matches at 7 bases. The CDR3 totals 14 residues. From germline, CDR1 is SNHLY and CDR2 FYNNEI. Unmatched junction bases numbered 4, after V lost 5 bases and J lost 0 bases. CDR3 nucleotides: TGTGCCAGCAGTCTCGGGACAGCCTCCTACGAGCAGTACTTC. It yields the protein CASSLGTASYEQYF.

The gene calls are TRBV5-1 and TRBJ1-5, with D perhaps matching TRBD1 (5 bases). This CDR3 contains 13 residues. Germline CDR1 SGHRS, CDR2 YFSETQ. The germline V and J ends were trimmed by 0 bases and 13 bases, with 14 bases remaining between them. In DNA form, the CDR3 reads TGCGCCAGCAGCTTGGACTCGCGGGACCATCAGCATTTT. It translates to CASSLDSRDHQHF.

This chain joins TRBV29-1 and TRBJ2-7; 7 bases match TRBD2. The CDR3 spans 13 residues. The germline V gene has CDR1 SQVTM and CDR2 ANQGSEA. With 7 bases clipped from V and 3 bases from J, the junction kept 9 bases outside the gene matches. CDR3 region: CSAGGGSSYEQYF. CDR3 in DNA: TGCAGCGCCGGAGGCGGGAGTAGCTACGAGCAGTACTTC.

The chain uses TRBV20-1 and TRBJ1-2; perhaps TRBD1 as D (5 bases). CDR1 DFQATT and CDR2 SNEGSKA come from the germline V gene (reference sequence). The CDR3 runs to 13 residues. Trimming shortened V by 3 bases and J by 4 bases, and 12 bases separated the two germline ends. DNA of the CDR3: TGCAGTGCTAGGACGGGACTTAGCTATGGCTACACCTTC. Translation gives CSARTGLSYGYTF.

This clonotype was recorded only once. The rearrangement uses TRBV5-6 and TRBJ2-1; a weak D match, TRBD1 (5 bases). The germline CDR1 and CDR2 sequences are SGHDT and YYEEEE. Between the trimmed V and J ends, which lost 6 bases and 0 bases, there was a span of 10 bases. The CDR3 covers 14 residues. CDR3 coding DNA: TGTGCCAGCAAGACAGTTAGCTCCTACAATGAGCAGTTCTTC. Its protein is CASKTVSSYNEQFF.

This chain connects TRBV7-9 to TRBJ1-6; a possible D gene is TRBD1 (5 bases). The CDR3 covers 15 residues. CDR1 is SEHNR and CDR2 is FQNEAQ in the germline V gene (reference sequence). Trimming left V 1 base short and J 7 bases short, with 11 bases between. DNA for the CDR3: TGTGCCAGCAGCTTAGTGGGGGAGGGAAATTCACCCCTCCACTTT. Protein product: CASSLVGEGNSPLHF.

The CDR3 bases are TGTGCCAGCAGCCTCCGACAGGGGGGTTCAGATACGCAGTATTTT. Translation: CASSLRQGGSDTQYF. The chain uses TRBV5-4 and TRBJ2-3, with TRBD1 identical over 9 bases. The CDR3 runs to 15 residues. Per the germline V gene, CDR1 is SGHNT and CDR2 is YYREEE (reference sequence). The V gene end was trimmed by 4 bases and the J gene end by 4 bases; junction bases not matched to a gene: 7.

V is TRBV20-1 and J is TRBJ2-7, with TRBD2 matching over 12 bases. V was clipped by 6 bases and J by 5 bases; unmatched bases: 5. Per germline, CDR1 DFQATT and CDR2 SNEGSKA (reference sequence). The CDR3 sequence is 13 residues long. For the CDR3, the DNA is TGCAGTGCCCAGACTAGCGGGAGCCACGAGCAGTACTTC. Translation gives CSAQTSGSHEQYF.

This chain connects TRBV6-2 or TRBV6-3 to TRBJ1-5; 12 nucleotides align to TRBD1. V was clipped by 4 bases and J by 0 bases; unmatched bases: 7. CDR1 is MNHEY and CDR2 is SVGEGT in the germline V gene. This CDR3 is built from 18 residues. The CDR3 sequence is CASSSGDRGLYSNQPQHF. In nucleotides, the CDR3 is TGTGCCAGCAGTTCAGGGGACAGGGGGCTCTATAGCAATCAGCCCCAGCATTTT.

This clonotype was picked up one time. The V gene is TRBV30, the J gene TRBJ2-2, with D perhaps matching TRBD2 (5 bases). V dropped 7 bases and J dropped 4 bases, with 16 bases sitting between them. There are 14 residues in the CDR3. Per the germline V gene, CDR1 is GTSNPN and CDR2 is SVGIG (reference sequence). Here the CDR3 reads CAYSPGKATGELFF. As DNA, the CDR3 is TGTGCCTACTCGCCGGGGAAGGCCACCGGGGAGCTGTTTTTT. The full variable domain, completed using reference TRBV30 and TRBJ2-2, is SQTIHQWPATLVQPVGSPLSLECTVEGTSNPNLYWYRQAAGRGLQLLFYSVGIGQISSEVPQNLSASRPQDRQFILSSKKLLLSDSGFYLCAYSPGKATGELFFGEGSRLTVL.

CDR3 nucleotide sequence: TGCAGCGGTGGGACTAGCGGAAGCACAGATACGCAGTATTTT. The encoded protein is CSGGTSGSTDTQYF. V usage is TRBV29-1 and J usage is TRBJ2-3; 11 positions agree with TRBD2. This CDR3 comprises 14 residues. The junction had 3 bases not matched to a gene; V was cut back by 7 bases and J by 0 bases. Germline CDR1 reads SQVTM; CDR2 reads ANQGSEA.